These 20 T cell receptor beta chains were sequenced from one sample in a study of T cells in localized non-small cell lung cancer. The assay was immunoSEQ multiplex PCR, and TCRdb's table has in-frame clones only and misses some. The sample contains just over 70,000 clones, roughly 90% of which appear only once. The source material was peripheral blood, sampled before any cancer treatment. The receptors derive from a male donor at least 60 years old with stage III squamous cell lung carcinoma.

The V and J genes are TRBV4-2 and TRBJ2-7; 7 bases match TRBD1. This CDR3 spans 16 amino acids. Germline V gene data show CDR1 as LGHNA and CDR2 as YNFKEQ. V was clipped by 5 bases and J by 0 bases; unmatched bases: 10. CDR3 loop: CASSSLGQISSYEQYF. CDR3 in DNA: TGTGCCAGCAGCTCCCTGGGACAGATTAGCTCCTACGAGCAGTACTTC.

This rearrangement joins TRBV15 to TRBJ2-7; 8 bases are a match to TRBD1. Germline values: CDR1 LNHNV, CDR2 YYDKDF (reference sequence). V lost 3 bases and J lost 2; bases outside the gene matches: 9. CDR3 length: 16 residues. The CDR3: CATSSHNRGRPYEQYF. In nucleotides, the CDR3 is TGTGCCACCAGCAGTCATAACAGGGGGAGACCCTACGAGCAGTACTTC.

Concerning this clone itself: The final CDR3 position lacks the conserved phenylalanine or tryptophan, pointing to a likely read error. V is TRBV7-8 and J is TRBJ1-5; 9 bases line up with TRBD1. Germline V gives CDR1 SGHVS, CDR2 FQNEAQ. The V gene end was trimmed by 5 bases and the J gene end by 10 bases; junction bases not matched to a gene: 9. This CDR3 has 14 residues. This chain's CDR3 is CASSPTGQGDPQHL. The CDR3 DNA reads as TGTGCCAGCAGCCCCACGGGACAGGGAGATCCCCAGCATCTT.

This clone appeared once. This chain joins TRBV7-2 and TRBJ1-4, with D possibly matching TRBD1 (5 bases). Between the trimmed V and J ends, which lost 2 bases and 7 bases, there was a span of 8 bases. The germline V gene has CDR1 SGHTA and CDR2 FQGNSA. This CDR3 region has 13 residues. The CDR3: CASSLRGGEKLFF. In nucleotides, the CDR3 is TGTGCCAGCAGCTTACGGGGGGGTGAAAAACTGTTTTTT.

This chain connects TRBV5-3 to TRBJ2-7, with no clear D. Being an ORF, TRBV5-3 has a function that is uncertain. The CDR3 contains 14 residues. Trimming shortened V by 2 bases and J by 0 bases, and 9 bases separated the two germline ends. The CDR3 nucleotides are TGTGCCAGAAGCTTTCAGGAGAACTCCTACGAGCAGTACTTC. Its protein product is CARSFQENSYEQYF.

This sequence joins TRBV7-3 and TRBJ1-1; weak D call: TRBD1 (5 bases). The germline V gene encodes CDR1 SGHTA and CDR2 FQGTGA. Trimming removed 3 bases at V and 6 bases at J, with 17 bases between. The CDR3 is 15 amino acids. CDR3 sequence: CASSLTDNPGAEAFF. CDR3 nucleotides: TGTGCCAGCAGCTTGACGGACAACCCCGGCGCTGAAGCTTTCTTT.

The rearrangement uses TRBV15 and TRBJ1-2; D possibly corresponds to TRBD1 (6 bases). Germline CDR1 is LNHNV and CDR2 is YYDKDF (reference sequence). V lost 0 bases to trimming and J lost 4 bases, with 15 bases between them. This CDR3 has 16 residues. CDR3 region: CATSRDRGGQGYGYTF. As DNA, the CDR3 is TGTGCCACCAGCAGAGATCGGGGGGGGCAGGGCTATGGCTACACCTTC.

This chain joins TRBV2 and TRBJ2-3; TRBD2 matches 8 bases. Unmatched junction bases numbered 7, after V lost 8 bases and J lost 6 bases. Germline values: CDR1 SNHLY, CDR2 FYNNEI. This CDR3 is built from 13 residues. The CDR3: CASFRGGGDTQYF. CDR3 in DNA: TGTGCCAGCTTCCGGGGGGGCGGGGATACGCAGTATTTT.

The V gene is TRBV6-1, the J gene TRBJ1-4; D is possibly TRBD1 (6 bases). This CDR3 is built from 15 residues. Trimming cost V 6 bases and J 7 bases, with 18 bases left between them. CDR1 is MNHNS, CDR2 SASEGT, per germline. CDR3 DNA sequence: TGTGCCAGCAGCTCCCTAGGGCAGGGGTTTGAAAAACTGTTTTTT. Its translation is CASSSLGQGFEKLFF.

V gene TRBV4-2 combines with J gene TRBJ1-4; 7 nucleotides line up with TRBD1. CDR1 LGHNA and CDR2 YNFKEQ come from the germline V gene. Germline trimming cut 0 bases from V and 7 bases from J; bases unmatched to any gene: 2. This CDR3 spans 14 amino acids. The CDR3, as DNA: TGTGCCAGCAGCCAAGAGGGGGACAGTGAAAAACTGTTTTTT. It codes for CASSQEGDSEKLFF.

The J gene is TRBJ2-2, the V gene TRBV19; weak D call: TRBD2 (6 bases). The CDR3 runs 13 residues. Germline V gene lookup returns CDR1 LNHDA and CDR2 SQIVND (reference sequence). Trimming removed 5 bases from V and 7 bases from J, with 11 bases in between. CDR3 in amino acids: CASSPSVGGELFF. The CDR3 DNA reads as TGTGCCAGTAGTCCTAGCGTGGGCGGGGAGCTGTTTTTT.

The V gene is TRBV12-5, the J gene TRBJ2-7, with TRBD1 matching over 7 bases. Germline values: CDR1 LGHNT, CDR2 FRNRAP. V was pared by 1 base and J by 3 bases, with 9 bases of the junction left unmatched. CDR3 size: 16 residues. The CDR3 is CASGLALDRVLYEQYV. CDR3 DNA: TGTGCTAGTGGTTTGGCCCTCGACAGGGTACTCTACGAGCAGTACGTC.

The genes are TRBV18 and TRBJ1-3, with TRBD1 matching 9 bases. From germline, CDR1 is KGHSH and CDR2 LQKENI. This CDR3 comprises 18 residues. V was pared by 2 bases and J by 4 bases, with 12 bases of the junction left unmatched. The CDR3 here is CASSPNPGQGVLGNTIYF. The CDR3, as DNA: TGTGCCAGCTCACCAAACCCGGGACAGGGAGTTCTGGGAAACACCATATATTTT. The full variable domain, completed using reference TRBV18 and TRBJ1-3, is NAGVMQNPRHLVRRRGQEARLRCSPMKGHSHVYWYRQLPEEGLKFMVYLQKENIIDESGMPKERFSAEFPKEGPSILRIQQVVRGDSAAYFCASSPNPGQGVLGNTIYFGEGSWLTVV.

This chain joins TRBV28 and TRBJ1-4, with no clear D. The CDR3 extends over 13 amino acids. V dropped 6 bases and J dropped 3 bases, with 8 bases sitting between them. CDR1 and CDR2 (germline): MDHEN, SYDVKM. The CDR3 DNA follows: TGTGCCAGCAGAGTTGATGCTAATGAAAAACTGTTTTTT. Its translation is CASRVDANEKLFF.

V usage is TRBV4-3 and J usage is TRBJ1-4, with 7 bases that match TRBD1. V lost 4 bases, J lost 2 bases, and 7 bases stayed unmatched. The germline CDR1 and CDR2 sequences are LGHNA and YSLEER. The CDR3 covers 16 residues. The CDR3, as DNA: TGCGCCAGCAGCCGAAACCGACAGGGCACTAATGAAAAACTGTTTTTT. Its protein product is CASSRNRQGTNEKLFF.

V is TRBV7-6 and J is TRBJ2-3, with 11 bases lining up with TRBD2. The germline gives CDR1 SGHVS, CDR2 FNYEAQ. This CDR3 is 15 amino acids long. The V gene end was trimmed by 2 bases and the J gene end by 3 bases; junction bases not matched to a gene: 1. The DNA for the CDR3 is TGTGCCAGCAGCTTAACTAGCGGGGGTACAGATACGCAGTATTTT. Amino acid sequence: CASSLTSGGTDTQYF.

The chain carries TRBV4-2 and TRBJ2-5, with 8 positions matching TRBD2. Germline CDR1 LGHNA, CDR2 YNFKEQ. The CDR3 runs to 17 residues. V shed 3 bases and J 4 bases; nucleotides not matched to a gene: 13. The CDR3 spells CASSQAGTSGVGETQYF. The CDR3 bases are TGTGCCAGCAGCCAGGCCGGGACTAGTGGGGTCGGAGAGACCCAGTACTTC.

V usage is TRBV2 and J usage is TRBJ2-3; 13 bases are shared with TRBD2. Germline lookup yields CDR1 SNHLY and CDR2 FYNNEI. J was trimmed by 0 bases and V by 6 bases; bases with no gene match: 0. This CDR3 is built from 15 residues. The CDR3 region is CASRTSGGSTDTQYF. The CDR3 nucleotides read TGTGCCAGCAGGACTAGCGGGGGGAGCACAGATACGCAGTATTTT.

The chain couples TRBV9 to TRBJ2-3; D unclear. Germline CDR1 reads SGDLS; CDR2 reads YYNGEE. The V and J ends lost 0 bases and 5 bases respectively, with 10 bases between them. The CDR3 has 14 amino acids. Here the CDR3 DNA reads TGTGCCAGCAGCGTAGGAGACATTGGAGATACGCAGTATTTT. This gives the protein CASSVGDIGDTQYF.

The J gene is TRBJ2-5, the V gene TRBV5-4, with 8 bases lining up with TRBD1. Germline V gene lookup returns CDR1 SGHNT and CDR2 YYREEE (reference sequence). The junction had 12 bases not matched to a gene; V was cut back by 0 bases and J by 5 bases. There are 17 residues in the CDR3. The CDR3: CASSLVSGQGRLETQYF. As DNA, the CDR3 is TGTGCCAGCAGCTTGGTCTCAGGACAGGGACGTTTGGAGACCCAGTACTTC.